Below, one T cell receptor beta chain is given with its context. Assay: immunoSEQ multiplex PCR; the TCRdb copy retains only in-frame clones and omits some. The sample has roughly 340,000 clones; about 90% are singletons. Participants were aged roughly 18 to 90 years from approximately 24 US areas. These data belong to a study of blood T cell repertoires in COVID-19. Study in general: Recovered Cohort 3 donors showed two negative PCRs, clearance, or symptom resolution. Acute and convalescent COVID-19 samples came from the United States, Italy and Spain.

Per germline, CDR1 SGHRS and CDR2 YFSETQ. The CDR3 consists of 16 residues. V shed 0 bases, J shed 3 bases, and the junction held 6 bases outside the gene matches. The genes are TRBV5-1 and TRBJ2-1, with 7 bases fitting TRBD1. Sequencing input: PBMCs or T cells enriched from blood (not recorded which). The clonotype originates from a man aged 35 to 55 in a cohort exposed to, infected with or recovered from COVID-19 (not recorded which). The CDR3 loop is CASSLGWTGNYNEQFF. For the CDR3, the DNA is TGCGCCAGCAGCTTGGGGTGGACAGGAAACTACAATGAGCAGTTCTTC. Full variable domain (missing parts from reference TRBV5-1 and TRBJ2-1): KAGVTQTPRYLIKTRGQQVTLSCSPISGHRSVSWYQQTPGQGLQFLFEYFSETQRNKGNFPGRFSGRQFSNSRSEMNVSTLELGDSALYLCASSLGWTGNYNEQFFGPGTRLTVL.